One and the same sample provided the 21 T cell receptor beta chains below, sequenced in a study of STAT5B mutations in CD4+ large granular lymphocyte leukemia. The method was immunoSEQ multiplex PCR; TCRdb's version includes in-frame clones alone and lacks a portion of them. The sample consists of about 32,000 clones, about 78% of them appearing once. Sample: CD4+ T cells from blood buffy coats. Source of these receptors: a human donor in good health.

Only a few counts were recorded for this clone. The chain joins TRBV7-9 to TRBJ2-5; D possibly corresponds to TRBD2 (7 bases). There are 16 residues in the CDR3. Trimming removed 1 base from V and 1 base from J, with 13 bases in between. Looked up from germline, CDR1 is SEHNR and CDR2 is FQNEAQ (reference sequence). The CDR3 DNA sequence: TGTGCCAGCAGCTTAGGGAGGGGAGGGGGCCAAGAGACCCAGTACTTC. This gives the protein CASSLGRGGGQETQYF.

This chain links TRBV18 with TRBJ1-2, with 8 bases matching TRBD1. Germline CDR1 KGHSH, CDR2 LQKENI. The CDR3 contains 18 residues. V shed 3 bases and J 0 bases; nucleotides not matched to a gene: 12. CDR3 coding DNA: TGTGCCAGCTCACCTAACCCCCCCGGGACAGGACCTAACTATGGCTACACCTTC. Translation gives CASSPNPPGTGPNYGYTF.

This rearrangement joins TRBV4-3 to TRBJ1-2; the D gene is possibly TRBD1 (5 bases). CDR1 LGHNA and CDR2 YSLEER come from the germline V gene. The length of the CDR3 is 16 residues. V lost 1 base and J lost 6, with 18 bases in between. The CDR3 DNA sequence: TGCGCCAGCAGCCAAGGGTTAGGGGTACAGGCGCATGGCTACACCTTC. Translating it yields CASSQGLGVQAHGYTF.

The chain employs TRBV29-1 and TRBJ1-2, with 9 bases lining up with TRBD1. The germline V gene encodes CDR1 SQVTM and CDR2 ANQGSEA. V lost 6 bases to trimming and J lost 4 bases; unmatched junction nucleotides: 6. This CDR3 contains 13 residues. This CDR3 reads CSVPATGGYGYTF. The DNA of the CDR3 is TGCAGCGTCCCCGCGACAGGGGGCTATGGCTACACCTTC.

The CDR3: CASSWGPLGTEQYF. CDR3 DNA sequence: TGCGCCAGCAGCTGGGGCCCCCTGGGGACCGAGCAGTACTTC. The rearrangement links TRBV5-1 to TRBJ2-7; either TRBD1 or TRBD2 may supply D (5 bases each). CDR3 length equals 14 residues. Per germline, CDR1 SGHRS and CDR2 YFSETQ. V lost 3 bases and J lost 6, with 16 bases in between. The variable domain in full, with the rest retrieved from reference TRBV5-1 and TRBJ2-7, is KAGVTQTPRYLIKTRGQQVTLSCSPISGHRSVSWYQQTPGQGLQFLFEYFSETQRNKGNFPGRFSGRQFSNSRSEMNVSTLELGDSALYLCASSWGPLGTEQYFGPGTRLTVT.

A few counts support this clone. The gene calls are TRBV28 and TRBJ1-2, with a weak D call TRBD1 (5 bases). The germline V gene has CDR1 MDHEN and CDR2 SYDVKM. There are 14 residues in the CDR3. V shed 6 bases and J shed 2 bases, with 13 bases lying between them. The CDR3: CASRAGTGNYGYTF. The CDR3 coding sequence is TGTGCCAGCAGAGCCGGGACGGGCAACTATGGCTACACCTTC.

The rearrangement uses TRBV29-1 and TRBJ1-2; D unclear. CDR1 and CDR2 (germline): SQVTM, ANQGSEA. The CDR3 runs 13 residues. V was shortened by 4 bases and J by 0 bases, with 9 bases between the two germline ends. The CDR3 nucleotides are TGCAGCGTTGGGACGGATCCTAACTATGGCTACACCTTC. Translated: CSVGTDPNYGYTF. Full variable domain (rest looked up from reference TRBV29-1 and TRBJ1-2): SAVISQKPSRDICQRGTSLTIQCQVDSQVTMMFWYRQQPGQSLTLIATANQGSEATYESGFVIDKFPISRPNLTFSTLTVSNMSPEDSSIYLCSVGTDPNYGYTFGSGTRLTVV.

This clone was recorded a few times. This chain uses TRBV9 with TRBJ1-2; D call uncertain. V lost 3 bases to trimming and J lost 1 base, with 7 bases between them. CDR3 length: 13 amino acids. From germline, CDR1 is SGDLS and CDR2 YYNGEE. This CDR3 is CASSGRDNYGYTF. CDR3 sequence (DNA): TGTGCCAGCAGCGGAAGGGATAACTATGGCTACACCTTC.

This clone was counted only a few times. The gene calls are TRBV6-1 and TRBJ2-7; D not certain. V shed 10 bases and J shed 7 bases, with 20 bases lying between them. Germline lookup yields CDR1 MNHNS and CDR2 SASEGT. CDR3 size: 13 residues. CDR3 amino acids: CATTPDGAGEQYF. For the CDR3, the DNA is TGTGCCACTACGCCGGATGGAGCTGGGGAGCAGTACTTC.

V usage is TRBV4-3 and J usage is TRBJ1-4; the D gene is possibly TRBD1 (6 bases). This CDR3 has 17 amino acids. Looked up from germline, CDR1 is LGHNA and CDR2 is YSLEER. The ends were cut back, 4 bases at V and 7 bases at J, with 22 bases in the middle. CDR3 coding DNA: TGCGCCAGCAGCCTCCGCGGGGGTGGGGGGGCTTCTGAAAAACTGTTTTTT. This translates into CASSLRGGGGASEKLFF.

This chain connects TRBV18 to TRBJ1-2; 7 bases match TRBD1. J was trimmed by 4 bases and V by 0 bases; bases with no gene match: 5. The CDR3 runs 15 residues. CDR1 and CDR2 from the germline V gene are KGHSH and LQKENI. As DNA, the CDR3 is TGTGCCAGCTCACCACCGTCGACAGGGAGCTATGGCTACACCTTC. This sequence encodes CASSPPSTGSYGYTF. The full variable domain, its missing parts supplied by reference TRBV18 and TRBJ1-2, is NAGVMQNPRHLVRRRGQEARLRCSPMKGHSHVYWYRQLPEEGLKFMVYLQKENIIDESGMPKERFSAEFPKEGPSILRIQQVVRGDSAAYFCASSPPSTGSYGYTFGSGTRLTVV.

The V call is TRBV10-3, the J call TRBJ1-2; D is undetermined. The CDR3 runs to 14 residues. V lost 3 bases to trimming and J lost 2 bases, with 10 bases between them. The V gene's germline CDR1 is ENHRY and CDR2 SYGVKD. CDR3 in amino acids: CAISDPTENYGYTF. CDR3 coding DNA: TGTGCCATCAGTGACCCGACGGAGAACTATGGCTACACCTTC.

The chain links TRBV20-1 to TRBJ2-7; D gene uncertain. The CDR3 is 11 residues long. Looked up from germline, CDR1 is DFQATT and CDR2 is SNEGSKA (reference sequence). V dropped 5 bases and J dropped 2 bases, with 7 bases sitting between them. The CDR3: CSAGSTYEQYF. CDR3 DNA: TGCAGTGCTGGTTCGACCTACGAGCAGTACTTC.

The CDR3 loop is CASTLDSYNSPLHF. CDR3 nucleotide sequence: TGTGCCAGCACTTTGGACTCCTATAATTCACCCCTCCACTTT. The chain has TRBV6-6 and TRBJ1-6; D remains ambiguous. V shed 7 bases and J shed 0 bases, with 7 bases lying between them. Germline V gene data show CDR1 as MNHNY and CDR2 as SVGAGI (reference sequence). This CDR3 has 14 amino acids.

The genes are TRBV6-1 and TRBJ1-5, with 9 bases fitting TRBD1. This CDR3 comprises 16 residues. The J segment lost 6 bases and the V segment lost 3 bases, leaving 9 bases of the junction unmatched. CDR1 MNHNS and CDR2 SASEGT come from the germline V gene. The CDR3 protein is CASSDPGQGFGQPQHF. CDR3 in DNA: TGTGCCAGCAGTGATCCTGGACAGGGGTTTGGTCAGCCCCAGCATTTT.

The genes are TRBV7-2 and TRBJ1-5; D uncertain. Germline values: CDR1 SGHTA, CDR2 FQGNSA. The CDR3 sequence is 13 residues long. V lost 5 bases to trimming and J lost 7 bases, with 12 bases between them. This CDR3 reads CASSLLVRQPQHF. In DNA, the CDR3 is TGTGCCAGCAGCCTATTAGTCAGGCAGCCCCAGCATTTT.

This clone was counted a few times. The J gene is TRBJ1-5, the V gene TRBV6-1; D not certain. This CDR3 has 14 residues. With 5 bases removed from V and 1 base from J, the gap between germline ends came to 9 bases. The germline gives CDR1 MNHNS, CDR2 SASEGT. In DNA, the CDR3 is TGTGCCAGCAGTTTGGGTCGGAGCAATCAGCCCCAGCATTTT. Translation gives CASSLGRSNQPQHF.

This chain uses TRBV7-2 with TRBJ2-3; no firm D call. The CDR3 covers 15 residues. The V gene lost 5 bases and the J gene lost 1 base, with 13 bases spanning the gap. The germline V gene encodes CDR1 SGHTA and CDR2 FQGNSA. The CDR3 DNA sequence: TGTGCCAGCAGCCCAAGGTCCCTACGCACAGATACGCAGTATTTT. It specifies CASSPRSLRTDTQYF. The variable domain in full, completed from reference TRBV7-2 and TRBJ2-3, reads GAGVSQSPSNKVTEKGKDVELRCDPISGHTALYWYRQSLGQGLEFLIYFQGNSAPDKSGLPSDRFSAERTGGSVSTLTIQRTQQEDSAVYLCASSPRSLRTDTQYFGPGTRLTVL.

The chain is built from TRBV10-3 and TRBJ2-1; D unresolved. The CDR3 has 14 residues. In germline, CDR1 is ENHRY, CDR2 SYGVKD. V lost 11 bases and J 0 bases, leaving 14 bases between the germline ends. CDR3 region: CASTRSGSYNEQFF. CDR3 bases: TGTGCCTCCACCCGTAGTGGCTCCTACAATGAGCAGTTCTTC.

This clone was seen more than once but under ten times. This sequence joins TRBV19 and TRBJ2-2; D unclear. From germline, CDR1 is LNHDA and CDR2 SQIVND (reference sequence). V lost 5 bases and J lost 7, with 5 bases in between. The CDR3 length is 11 residues. The CDR3 coding sequence is TGTGCCAGTAGTTTCGGCGGGGAGCTGTTTTTT. This codes for CASSFGGELFF.

The genes are TRBV5-4 and TRBJ2-1; weak D call: TRBD1 (8 bases). The CDR3 has 13 amino acids. Trimming removed 4 bases from V and 8 bases from J, with 13 bases in between. Germline assignment: CDR1 SGHNT and CDR2 YYREEE (reference sequence). CDR3 sequence reads: CASSPTGGDEQFF. The DNA for the CDR3 is TGTGCCAGCAGCCCCACAGGGGGGGATGAGCAGTTCTTC.